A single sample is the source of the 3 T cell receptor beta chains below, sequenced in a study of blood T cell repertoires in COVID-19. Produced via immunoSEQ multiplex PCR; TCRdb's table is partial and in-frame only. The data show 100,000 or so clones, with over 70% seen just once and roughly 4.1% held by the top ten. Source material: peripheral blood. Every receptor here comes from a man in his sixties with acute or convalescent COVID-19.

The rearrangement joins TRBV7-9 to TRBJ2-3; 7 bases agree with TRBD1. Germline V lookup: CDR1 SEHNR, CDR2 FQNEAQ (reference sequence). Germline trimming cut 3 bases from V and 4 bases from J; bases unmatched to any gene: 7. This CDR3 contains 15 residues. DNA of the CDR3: TGTGCCAGCAGCTTTGACAGGGCCAACTCAGATACGCAGTATTTT. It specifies CASSFDRANSDTQYF.

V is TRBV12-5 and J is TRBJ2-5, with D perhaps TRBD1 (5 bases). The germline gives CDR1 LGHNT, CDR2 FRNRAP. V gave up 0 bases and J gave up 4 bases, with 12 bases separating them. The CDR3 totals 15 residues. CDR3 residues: CASGLVVDNGETQYF. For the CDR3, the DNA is TGTGCTAGTGGTTTGGTTGTGGACAACGGAGAGACCCAGTACTTC.

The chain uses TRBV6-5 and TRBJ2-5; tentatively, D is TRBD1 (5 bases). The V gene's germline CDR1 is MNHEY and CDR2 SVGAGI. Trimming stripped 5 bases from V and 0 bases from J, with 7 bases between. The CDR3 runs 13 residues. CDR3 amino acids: CASSRQYQETQYF. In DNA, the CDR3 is TGTGCCAGCAGTCGACAGTACCAAGAGACCCAGTACTTC.